The entry below gives a single T cell receptor (beta chain) sequence along with its context. Its specific antigen is unknown. The input lacks base qualities; no much larger clone sits a single base away. The CDR3, cysteine through phenylalanine, is 15 amino acids long. The entry retains the CDR3 DNA only, 45 bases that are in frame from base 1. Based on the germline V gene, the CDR1 and CDR2 sequences are MNHEY and SVGAGI. Trimming costs V 6 bases and J 4 bases, and their ends lie 19 bases apart. The study deep-sequenced TCR repertoires of sorted CD4+ and CD8+ blood T cells from severe aplastic anemia patients and healthy subjects. Ficoll-Paque density gradient centrifugation was used to isolate peripheral blood mononuclear cells. Before DNA was extracted, CD4+ and CD8+ T cells were sorted using either FACS or magnetic beads. This specimen belongs to a study of CD8+CD57+ T cells in acquired aplastic anemia (dated by TCRdb to 2016 to 2018). About the investigation overall: DNA extracted from sorted CD4+ and CD8+ cells had a mean of around 3.3 ug, with a range of 0.2 to 27.4 ug. Mean read counts for healthy donor samples were around 10 million for CD4+ cells and fewer than 12 million for CD8+ cells.

The full study reports these points: Patients and healthy controls showed no significant difference in CD8+ Simpson's diversity (P=0.060). Twenty-nine CD8+ CDR3 sequences were found in both patients and controls but appeared to be highly expressed in patients and within the immunodominant clones of the patients.

Genomic DNA was used as template for profiling of TCR beta VDJ combinations and CDR3 sequences. An Illumina HiSeq 2000 was used for TCR repertoire sequencing. Per the original workflow: TRBV/TRBJ rearrangement plots, CDR3 size and DJ length profiles, and Simpson's diversity index were used to assess repertoires. The immunodominant clone was defined as the most abundant DNA sequence in deep sequencing data. CDR3 amino acid sequences were checked for sharing between subjects and were compared against published repertoires and the VDJdb database. The raw public data were reprocessed by TCRdb itself: fastp quality trimming at Q25, MiXCR clonotype calling, in-frame beta chains only. Each CDR3 protein gets just one entry, which takes the most common genes and DNA from the rows behind it. The authors' filters were not applied to this entry. This sample gives about 170,000 distinct CDR3 sequences in total; about 60% of them show up just once. The ten largest clones take up under 50% of the sample.

The sequencing input was sorted CD4+, CD8+, or CD8+CD57+ T cells (not recorded which) from PBMCs. This sequence originates from a human donor in good health. This receptor chain uses TRBV6-5 and TRBJ2-7; the D element could tentatively be TRBD1 or TRBD2, as 5 bases agree for each. The sequence in DNA is TGTGCCAGCAGAGGGACGGGGATGGGGTTTTACGAGCAGTACTTC. This is translated as CASRGTGMGFYEQYF.